Presented here are 22 T cell receptor beta chains from one specimen sequenced in a study of blood T cell repertoires in COVID-19. Method: immunoSEQ multiplex PCR; TCRdb's copy keeps in-frame clones and lacks some. The sample has about 140,000 clones; less than 90% are singletons. Sequencing used PBMCs or T cells enriched from blood (not recorded which). These TCRs come from a man aged 35-49 years with acute COVID-19.

The gene calls are TRBV4-3 and TRBJ1-5, with no clear D. The CDR3 contains 15 residues. The germline CDR1 and CDR2 sequences are LGHNA and YSLEER. The V end was cut by 0 bases, the J end by 6 bases, with 12 bases between. The CDR3 DNA follows: TGCGCCAGCAGCCAAGATCAGCGGGCTGGTCAGCCCCAGCATTTT. The encoded protein is CASSQDQRAGQPQHF.

The gene calls are TRBV27 and TRBJ1-2, with D tentatively TRBD1 (6 bases). The CDR3 has 17 residues. In germline, CDR1 is MNHEY, CDR2 SMNVEV (reference sequence). Trimming cost V 5 bases and J 4 bases, with 23 bases left between them. The CDR3, as DNA: TGTGCCAGCAGTCCCCTTGATACGGGGGGCGGGAGCTATGGCTACACCTTC. It translates to CASSPLDTGGGSYGYTF.

This rearrangement joins TRBV7-9 to TRBJ1-3; D uncertain. The germline CDR1 and CDR2 sequences are SEHNR and FQNEAQ (reference sequence). The V gene lost 0 bases and the J gene lost 0 bases, with 6 bases spanning the gap. The CDR3 is 15 amino acids. The CDR3 DNA is TGTGCCAGCAGCTTAGCCTCAGACTCTGGAAACACCATATATTTT. Translated: CASSLASDSGNTIYF. Full variable domain (outside the CDR3, taken from reference TRBV7-9 and TRBJ1-3): DTGVSQNPRHKITKRGQNVTFRCDPISEHNRLYWYRQTLGQGPEFLTYFQNEAQLEKSRLLSDRFSAERPKGSFSTLEIQRTEQGDSAMYLCASSLASDSGNTIYFGEGSWLTVV.

This clone was seen a handful of times. The genes are TRBV10-1 and TRBJ1-1, with 8 positions matching TRBD1. V trimming: 8 bases; J trimming: 6 bases; junction bases outside the gene matches: 8. CDR1 is WNHNN and CDR2 is SYGVQD in the germline V gene (reference sequence). CDR3 size: 13 residues. CDR3 nucleotides: TGCGCCAGCCGGGACAGGCCTGGGGCTGAAGCTTTCTTT. Residues: CASRDRPGAEAFF.

This sequence joins TRBV9 and TRBJ2-7, with D perhaps TRBD2 (6 bases). The CDR3 totals 14 residues. Trimming shortened V by 0 bases and J by 2 bases, and 9 bases separated the two germline ends. Germline-derived CDR1 and CDR2 are SGDLS and YYNGEE. CDR3 protein: CASSVGDLPYEQYF. CDR3 coding DNA: TGTGCCAGCAGCGTAGGGGACTTACCCTACGAGCAGTACTTC. Full variable domain (outside the CDR3, taken from reference TRBV9 and TRBJ2-7): DSGVTQTPKHLITATGQRVTLRCSPRSGDLSVYWYQQSLDQGLQFLIQYYNGEERAKGNILERFSAQQFPDLHSELNLSSLELGDSALYFCASSVGDLPYEQYFGPGTRLTVT.

J is TRBJ2-3 and V is TRBV5-1; 11 bases are a match to TRBD2. This CDR3 region has 18 residues. Trimming at V came to 4 bases and at J to 0 bases, leaving 10 bases not matched to a gene. Looked up from germline, CDR1 is SGHRS and CDR2 is YFSETQ. CDR3 sequence reads: CASSQGGTSGSSTDTQYF. The CDR3 DNA is TGCGCCAGCAGCCAGGGAGGGACTAGCGGATCTAGCACAGATACGCAGTATTTT.

The chain carries TRBV6-2 or TRBV6-3 and TRBJ2-3, with 11 positions matching TRBD2. Per the germline V gene, CDR1 is MNHEY and CDR2 is SVGEGT. The CDR3 length is 18 residues. The V and J ends lost 4 bases and 6 bases, in that order; junction bases with no gene match: 15. The CDR3 loop is CASSSRTPTSGNLDTQYF. The CDR3 bases are TGTGCCAGCAGTTCGCGAACTCCGACTAGCGGGAATCTCGATACGCAGTATTTT.

V is TRBV9 and J is TRBJ2-7; TRBD2 matches at 8 bases. With 0 bases clipped from V and 5 bases from J, the junction kept 4 bases outside the gene matches. This CDR3 contains 14 residues. Germline assignment: CDR1 SGDLS and CDR2 YYNGEE. DNA for the CDR3: TGTGCCAGCAGCGTAGGGGCGGGAGGTAACGAGCAGTACTTC. Translation gives CASSVGAGGNEQYF.

The CDR3, as DNA: TGTGCCAGTGGTGGTAGCGGGAACTGGTACGAGCAGTACTTC. Its protein is CASGGSGNWYEQYF. The rearrangement links TRBV19 to TRBJ2-7; 8 bases are shared with TRBD2. Germline CDR1 reads LNHDA; CDR2 reads SQIVND (reference sequence). This CDR3 is 14 amino acids long. The trim removed 8 bases at V and 4 bases at J, leaving 10 bases unmatched.

V and J are TRBV14 and TRBJ1-6, with TRBD1 identical over 8 bases. The V and J ends lost 4 bases and 6 bases, in that order; junction bases with no gene match: 2. CDR3 length: 14 residues. The V gene's germline CDR1 is SGHDN and CDR2 FVKESK. Here the CDR3 reads CASSLDRGNSPLHF. CDR3 nucleotides: TGTGCCAGCAGCCTCGACAGGGGTAATTCACCCCTCCACTTT.

The chain recombines TRBV28 with TRBJ1-2; D unresolved. Per germline, CDR1 MDHEN and CDR2 SYDVKM. V dropped 3 bases and J dropped 4 bases, with 12 bases sitting between them. The CDR3 runs to 14 residues. CDR3 loop: CASSFGGVGYGYTF. CDR3 DNA sequence: TGTGCCAGCAGTTTTGGTGGAGTTGGCTATGGCTACACCTTC.

The V call is TRBV4-3, the J call TRBJ2-7, with a possible D match to TRBD1 (6 bases). The CDR3 runs 16 residues. Trimming took 0 bases from V and 0 from J, leaving 12 bases between them. Germline V gives CDR1 LGHNA, CDR2 YSLEER. The DNA for the CDR3 is TGCGCCAGCAGCCAAGATTATACAGGGATCTCCTACGAGCAGTACTTC. The encoded protein is CASSQDYTGISYEQYF.

The chain joins TRBV28 to TRBJ2-5; D may be TRBD1 (5 bases). The CDR3 totals 15 residues. V shed 5 bases and J shed 2 bases, with 15 bases lying between them. Germline V gives CDR1 MDHEN, CDR2 SYDVKM. Here the CDR3 reads CASSPGPGWQETQYF. The CDR3 DNA reads TGTGCCAGCAGTCCAGGGCCTGGATGGCAAGAGACCCAGTACTTC.

This clone occurred a few times. This sequence joins TRBV6-5 and TRBJ1-5; 8 bases are a match to TRBD1. V shed 5 bases, J shed 6 bases, and the junction held 6 bases outside the gene matches. The CDR3 loop spans 14 amino acids. Per the germline V gene, CDR1 is MNHEY and CDR2 is SVGAGI. As DNA, the CDR3 is TGTGCCAGCAGTCGCACAGGGGGAGTTCAGCCCCAGCATTTT. It codes for CASSRTGGVQPQHF.

The chain recombines TRBV10-3 with TRBJ2-3; 10 bases match TRBD2. The ends lost 6 bases at V and 1 base at J; junction bases unmatched: 4. This CDR3 contains 15 residues. Per germline, CDR1 ENHRY and CDR2 SYGVKD. Written as DNA, the CDR3 is TGTGCCATCAGCGGGACTAGCGAGGGCACAGATACGCAGTATTTT. Encoded protein: CAISGTSEGTDTQYF.

The gene calls are TRBV24-1 and TRBJ2-1; D might be TRBD1 (5 bases). V was shortened by 2 bases and J by 2 bases, with 15 bases between the two germline ends. The CDR3 spans 17 residues. The germline CDR1 and CDR2 sequences are KGHDR and SFDVKD. The chain's CDR3 is CATSDSLKGRPYNEQFF. In DNA form, the CDR3 reads TGTGCCACCAGTGATTCCCTTAAGGGGCGACCCTACAATGAGCAGTTCTTC.

The chain employs TRBV10-3 and TRBJ1-1; TRBD1 matches at 7 bases. This CDR3 region has 12 residues. The V and J ends lost 10 bases and 4 bases, in that order; junction bases with no gene match: 6. Per the germline V gene, CDR1 is ENHRY and CDR2 is SYGVKD. CDR3 sequence: CATSGGTTEAFF. In DNA form, the CDR3 reads TGTGCCACCTCAGGGGGTACCACTGAAGCTTTCTTT.

As for this clone: Different DNA sequences within this sample yield the same CDR3. This chain connects TRBV3-1 (or the pseudogene TRBV3-2) to TRBJ1-1, with D perhaps matching TRBD1 (6 bases). CDR3 size: 14 residues. Germline CDR1 and CDR2: LGHDT and YNNKEL (reference sequence). Trimming pared 0 bases from V and 4 bases from J, leaving 9 bases between. CDR3 residues: CASSQDGGGTEAFF. CDR3 sequence (DNA): TGTGCCAGCAGCCAAGATGGGGGCGGCACTGAAGCTTTCTTT.

The V call is TRBV9, the J call TRBJ2-1; unclear D gene. CDR1 and CDR2 (germline): SGDLS, YYNGEE. V gave up 0 bases and J gave up 6 bases, with 7 bases separating them. The length of the CDR3 is 13 residues. CDR3 bases: TGTGCCAGCAGCGTAGCAGTCCGCAATGAGCAGTTCTTC. This sequence encodes CASSVAVRNEQFF.

This clone was seen once. The rearrangement links TRBV10-2 to TRBJ2-5; possibly TRBD2 for D (5 bases). V lost 8 bases, J lost 5 bases, and 9 bases lay in between. The V gene's germline CDR1 is WSHSY and CDR2 SAAADI. The CDR3 has 11 amino acids. CDR3 DNA: TGCGCCAGCTCTCCGGGGGAGACCCAGTACTTC. Translation: CASSPGETQYF.

The J gene is TRBJ1-4, the V gene TRBV11-2; D uncertain. From germline, CDR1 is SGHAT and CDR2 FQNNGV. V lost 4 bases to trimming and J lost 8 bases, with 8 bases between them. The CDR3 loop spans 12 amino acids. The CDR3 protein is CASSSPEEKLFF. The CDR3 region has the DNA TGTGCCAGCAGCTCACCGGAGGAAAAACTGTTTTTT.

V is TRBV5-1 and J is TRBJ2-6, with D possibly matching TRBD1 (5 bases). This CDR3 spans 18 amino acids. V was shortened by 2 bases and J by 4 bases, with 19 bases between the two germline ends. Looked up from germline, CDR1 is SGHRS and CDR2 is YFSETQ. CDR3 amino acids: CASSLKVQGNAGANVLTF. The CDR3 DNA reads as TGCGCCAGCAGCTTAAAGGTCCAGGGTAATGCCGGGGCCAACGTCCTGACTTTC.